This T cell receptor beta chain was profiled in a study of CD8+ T cells in alopecia areata. This CDR3 comprises 16 residues. V gave up 6 bases and J gave up 0 bases, with 16 bases separating them. Germline V gene data show CDR1 as LNHDA and CDR2 as SQIVND (reference sequence). With regard to this clone: Its antigen is as yet unknown.

Findings of the study overall: Especially in alopecia totalis/universalis, lesional scalp showed greater clonality than normal scalp did. Scalp repertoires also include resident alphabeta T cells from normal skin.

Reverse transcribed after extraction, RNA yielded cDNA as the sequencing template. Sequencing was performed with immunoSEQ multiplex PCR; in TCRdb, only in-frame clones are kept and a portion is missing. There are under 9,000 clones in the sample; approximately 70% occur only once, and roughly 2.6% lies in the top ten. In a group of 4 to 6 patients, CD4+ cells were sorted into CD25+CD127- cells. Sampling of alopecia areata patients yielded lesional scalp punch biopsies as well as peripheral blood. Separation by sorting yielded CD4+ and CD8+ T cells from PBMCs. The clonotype originates from a human donor with alopecia areata. The chain employs TRBV19 and TRBJ2-3; a weak D match, TRBD2 (5 bases). Sequenced material: CD4+ Tregs sorted from blood. CDR3 nucleotide sequence: TGTGCCAGTAGCAGGCGGGCCCCGACTAGCACAGATACGCAGTATTTT. It translates to CASSRRAPTSTDTQYF.